Presented here are 20 T cell receptor beta chains from one specimen sequenced in a study of T cell responses to AZD1222 COVID-19 vaccine. The table came from immunoSEQ multiplex PCR; TCRdb's copy has only in-frame clones and leaves some out. Of fewer than 150,000 clones listed, about nine tenths are singletons. The sequenced sample was peripheral blood, obtained on day 0 of AZD1222 vaccination. These receptors were taken from an adult in good health.

This sequence joins TRBV3-1 (or the pseudogene TRBV3-2) and TRBJ2-2; TRBD2 aligns across 11 bases. V lost 3 bases and J lost 6; bases outside the gene matches: 3. This CDR3 is built from 15 residues. Per germline, CDR1 LGHDT and CDR2 YNNKEL (reference sequence). CDR3 bases: TGTGCCAGCAGCCACCTTAGCGGGGGGGCCGGGGAGCTGTTTTTT. This gives the protein CASSHLSGGAGELFF.

The rearrangement uses TRBV19 and TRBJ1-1; D is uncertain. Germline V CDR1 and CDR2: LNHDA, SQIVND (reference sequence). This CDR3 comprises 12 residues. V was pared by 9 bases and J by 7 bases, with 15 bases between. CDR3 DNA: TGTGCCAGCTCAATCGTACCTGGTGAAGCTTTCTTT. Amino acids: CASSIVPGEAFF.

The CDR3 here is CASSLGQKPSPLHF. The CDR3 DNA sequence: TGTGCCAGCAGCTTAGGTCAGAAGCCTTCACCCCTCCACTTT. The gene calls are TRBV5-4 and TRBJ1-6; D gene ambiguous. The germline gives CDR1 SGHNT, CDR2 YYREEE (reference sequence). This CDR3 region has 14 residues. V lost 2 bases, J lost 9 bases, and 12 bases lay in between.

The sample holds one count of this clone. The chain is built from TRBV19 and TRBJ1-5; perhaps TRBD1 as D (5 bases). Germline V gene sequence: CDR1 LNHDA, CDR2 SQIVND (reference sequence). The CDR3 length is 15 residues. V was trimmed by 6 bases and J by 7 bases, leaving 19 bases between them. The CDR3 DNA follows: TGTGCCAGTAGGAGAACGGACCTGAGGGGACAGCCCCAGCATTTT. Its protein is CASRRTDLRGQPQHF.

The chain uses TRBV11-2 and TRBJ1-3; D is unresolved. CDR3 length: 14 amino acids. The V gene's germline CDR1 is SGHAT and CDR2 FQNNGV. Between the trimmed V and J ends, which lost 3 bases and 3 bases, there was a span of 9 bases. The CDR3 sequence: CASSFLEGGNTIYF. CDR3 DNA: TGTGCCAGCAGCTTTCTCGAAGGTGGAAACACCATATATTTT. Full variable domain (outside the CDR3, taken from reference TRBV11-2 and TRBJ1-3): EAGVAQSPRYKIIEKRQSVAFWCNPISGHATLYWYQQILGQGPKLLIQFQNNGVVDDSQLPKDRFSAERLKGVDSTLKIQPAKLEDSAVYLCASSFLEGGNTIYFGEGSWLTVV.

This clone was found once. V and J are TRBV18 and TRBJ2-1; D call uncertain. Germline V gene data show CDR1 as KGHSH and CDR2 as LQKENI. The CDR3 length is 14 residues. The ends were cut back, 0 bases at V and 2 bases at J, with 5 bases in the middle. CDR3 nucleotides: TGTGCCAGCTCACCACCTAGAGCCTACAATGAGCAGTTCTTC. Protein sequence: CASSPPRAYNEQFF.

The chain couples TRBV27 to TRBJ2-7, with 9 bases identical to TRBD1. The CDR3 consists of 17 residues. CDR1 and CDR2 (germline): MNHEY, SMNVEV (reference sequence). V lost 1 base and J lost 3; bases outside the gene matches: 10. The CDR3 nucleotides read TGTGCCAGCAGTTTATATCCTCCGGGACAGGGAGGCTACGAGCAGTACTTC. Its protein product is CASSLYPPGQGGYEQYF.

V gene TRBV9 combines with J gene TRBJ1-3, with D uncertain. The V gene's germline CDR1 is SGDLS and CDR2 YYNGEE. The CDR3 is made up of 15 amino acids. Trimming stripped 0 bases from V and 1 base from J, with 8 bases between. CDR3 loop: CASSVGLVSGNTIYF. Here the CDR3 DNA reads TGTGCCAGCAGCGTAGGTCTGGTTTCTGGAAACACCATATATTTT.

This rearrangement joins TRBV28 to TRBJ1-5, with a weak D call TRBD1 (6 bases). CDR1 and CDR2 from the germline V gene are MDHEN and SYDVKM. The CDR3 runs 15 residues. The germline V and J ends were trimmed by 6 bases and 6 bases, with 18 bases remaining between them. The CDR3 DNA reads TGTGCCAGCAGCCCAACAGAGGGGGGTACTCAGCCCCAGCATTTT. Its protein product is CASSPTEGGTQPQHF.

The rearrangement uses TRBV7-9 and TRBJ1-4; D remains unclear. CDR3 length equals 15 residues. Germline-derived CDR1 and CDR2 are SEHNR and FQNEAQ (reference sequence). Trimming took off 5 bases at V and 7 bases at J, with 17 bases between the two ends. CDR3 region: CASSLAPRGGEKLFF. The CDR3 DNA follows: TGTGCCAGCAGCCTCGCCCCGCGGGGTGGTGAAAAACTGTTTTTT.

The chain has TRBV5-4 and TRBJ1-1, with unresolved D. In germline, CDR1 is SGHNT, CDR2 YYREEE (reference sequence). The CDR3 is made up of 15 amino acids. With 3 bases removed from V and 2 bases from J, the gap between germline ends came to 14 bases. The CDR3 protein is CASSSRTQINTEAFF. The CDR3 region has the DNA TGTGCCAGCAGCTCCCGGACCCAGATTAACACTGAAGCTTTCTTT.

The V gene is TRBV20-1, the J gene TRBJ1-1; the match to TRBD1 covers 7 bases. J gave up 8 bases and V 0 bases, and 0 bases lay outside the gene matches. This CDR3 region has 11 residues. Looked up from germline, CDR1 is DFQATT and CDR2 is SNEGSKA (reference sequence). The CDR3 bases are TGCAGTGCTAGAGAGGACAGGGAAGCTTTCTTT. It is translated as CSAREDREAFF.

The gene calls are TRBV12-3 or TRBV12-4 and TRBJ1-5; D is ambiguous. V was trimmed by 6 bases and J by 3 bases, leaving 6 bases between them. The CDR3 spans 12 residues. The CDR3 coding sequence is TGTGCCAGCAGCCCCCACAATCAGCCCCAGCATTTT. This encodes CASSPHNQPQHF.

This sequence joins TRBV2 and TRBJ2-3, with D perhaps matching TRBD1 (5 bases). CDR1 and CDR2 (germline): SNHLY, FYNNEI. This CDR3 region has 14 residues. V dropped 6 bases and J dropped 1 base, with 11 bases sitting between them. The CDR3 reads CASRTGLGTDTQYF. The CDR3, as DNA: TGTGCCAGCAGAACAGGATTAGGCACAGATACGCAGTATTTT.

The chain combines TRBV5-4 with TRBJ2-7, with 7 bases lining up with TRBD1. Germline lookup yields CDR1 SGHNT and CDR2 YYREEE (reference sequence). This CDR3 is built from 13 residues. Trimming at V came to 2 bases and at J to 3 bases, leaving 2 bases not matched to a gene. CDR3 nucleotide sequence: TGTGCCAGCAGCTTACGACAGGGCTACGAGCAGTACTTC. This encodes CASSLRQGYEQYF.

The chain carries TRBV15 and TRBJ1-5; weak D call: TRBD1 (5 bases). The CDR3 is 13 residues long. V lost 5 bases and J lost 4, with 9 bases in between. Germline V CDR1 and CDR2: LNHNV, YYDKDF (reference sequence). Written as DNA, the CDR3 is TGTGCCACCAGCTTCGAGGGGAATCAGCCCCAGCATTTT. This translates into CATSFEGNQPQHF. The full variable domain, its missing parts supplied by reference TRBV15 and TRBJ1-5, is DAMVIQNPRYQVTQFGKPVTLSCSQTLNHNVMYWYQQKSSQAPKLLFHYYDKDFNNEADTPDNFQSRRPNTSFCFLDIRSPGLGDTAMYLCATSFEGNQPQHFGDGTRLSIL.

J is TRBJ1-2 and V is TRBV24-1; D is ambiguous. Germline CDR1 KGHDR, CDR2 SFDVKD. Trimming took off 3 bases at V and 4 bases at J, with 17 bases between the two ends. CDR3 length: 16 residues. The chain's CDR3 is CATSDQTTGNIYGYTF. The DNA for the CDR3 is TGTGCCACCAGTGATCAAACAACGGGGAATATCTATGGCTACACCTTC.

The rearrangement uses TRBV19 and TRBJ1-2; unclear D gene. There are 14 residues in the CDR3. The germline V gene has CDR1 LNHDA and CDR2 SQIVND (reference sequence). Trimming pared 3 bases from V and 7 bases from J, leaving 15 bases between. CDR3 loop: CASSMTPRILGYTF. CDR3 DNA: TGTGCCAGTAGTATGACCCCTCGGATTCTTGGCTACACCTTC. Filled out from reference TRBV19 and TRBJ1-2, the complete variable domain reads DGGITQSPKYLFRKEGQNVTLSCEQNLNHDAMYWYRQDPGQGLRLIYYSQIVNDFQKGDIAEGYSVSREKKESFPLTVTSAQKNPTAFYLCASSMTPRILGYTFGSGTRLTVV.

This sequence joins TRBV25-1 and TRBJ1-6, with TRBD1 matching over 8 bases. The CDR3 runs 13 residues. The germline CDR1 and CDR2 sequences are MGHDK and SYGVNS. V gave up 6 bases and J gave up 9 bases; unmatched junction bases: 4. CDR3 in amino acids: CASRDRVGSPLHF. The DNA for the CDR3 is TGTGCCAGCAGGGACAGGGTTGGTTCACCCCTCCACTTT. Full variable domain (outside the CDR3, taken from reference TRBV25-1 and TRBJ1-6): EADIYQTPRYLVIGTGKKITLECSQTMGHDKMYWYQQDPGMELHLIHYSYGVNSTEKGDLSSESTVSRIRTEHFPLTLESARPSHTSQYLCASRDRVGSPLHFGNGTRLTVT.

The chain has TRBV6-2 or TRBV6-3 and TRBJ2-5; 9 nucleotides match TRBD2. The V gene's germline CDR1 is MNHEY and CDR2 SVGEGT. The V gene end was trimmed by 4 bases and the J gene end by 2 bases; junction bases not matched to a gene: 8. This CDR3 is built from 16 residues. The CDR3 sequence is CASSSPGLAGQETQYF. In nucleotides, the CDR3 is TGTGCCAGCAGTTCCCCTGGGCTAGCGGGACAAGAGACCCAGTACTTC.